This T cell receptor (beta chain) was documented in a study of T cells in Graves' hyperthyroidism and ophthalmopathy. Trimming shortened V by 6 bases and J by 4 bases, and 18 bases separated the two germline ends. The CDR3 has 15 amino acids. At least ten counts were recorded for this clonotype. Its antigen is as yet unknown. Diagnosing involved the use of clinical symptoms, serum thyroxine and TRAb, thyroid ultrasound and orbital computed tomography. Researchers took RNA transcripts and amplified the TCR beta CDR3 regions from them. The TCR CDR3 was amplified in a first-round RT-PCR using the HTBI primer set. TCRdb re-called the multiplex PCR reads through MiXCR, storing one row per CDR3 protein. Of about 520,000 distinct CDR3 sequences listed, roughly a quarter were seen once; the top ten hold around 10%. Study-wide results and caveats: Ophthalmopathy was model-predicted a median roughly 6.5 months pre-onset.

The chain is built from TRBV12-3 or TRBV12-4 and TRBJ1-2; D might be TRBD1 (5 bases). This TCR was sampled from a woman aged 30 to 39 with Graves' ophthalmopathy. Sequencing was done on a sample of blood. The CDR3 is CASSRDGEGVYGYTF. The CDR3 DNA is TGTGCCAGCAGCCGAGACGGGGAAGGGGTCTATGGCTACACCTTC.